This TCR beta chain was found in a study of blood T cells in healthy people across ages. The CDR3 extends over 15 amino acids. V shed 5 bases, J shed 5 bases, and the junction held 7 bases outside the gene matches. A second PCR, run for roughly 7 to 12 cycles, used a sample-barcoded 5' primer plus a J-beta primer mix. Via MiXCR, TCRdb re-called the 5' RACE reads, giving one row per CDR3 protein. The repertoire holds roughly 930,000 distinct CDR3 sequences, with approximately 49% as singletons. This TCR was recovered from a man aged 25 to 40 in good health. Material: blood. The chain joins TRBV12-3 or TRBV12-4 to TRBJ2-3, with TRBD2 matching 10 bases. CDR3 DNA sequence: TGTGCCAGCAGTCCTATTAAGCGGGGGGGAGATACGCAGTATTTT. Its protein is CASSPIKRGGDTQYF.